This record looks at one TCR beta chain sequence and its context. This entry comes from a study of blood T cell repertoires in COVID-19. Profiling relied on immunoSEQ multiplex PCR, and the TCRdb table lists in-frame clones only, not all of them. The sample includes roughly 170,000 clones, 80% to 90% seen only once; the top ten take around 21%. There are 14 residues in the CDR3. The V gene lost 0 bases and the J gene lost 2 bases, with 9 bases spanning the gap. Germline CDR1 and CDR2: SGDLS and YYNGEE. Sequenced material: peripheral blood. The chain combines TRBV9 with TRBJ2-7; maybe TRBD2 (6 bases). The origin of this receptor is a man between 70 and 80 years old with active or convalescent COVID-19. The CDR3 bases are TGTGCCAGCAGCGTAGGACTAGATCCCTACGAGCAGTACTTC. It codes for CASSVGLDPYEQYF.